The 2 T cell receptor beta chains given below trace back to one sample, sequenced in a study of CD8+CD57+ T cells in acquired aplastic anemia. The template used for profiling TCR beta VDJ and CDR3 was genomic DNA. In TCRdb, the reads were re-called with MiXCR into one record per CDR3 protein. Of hundreds of thousands of distinct CDR3 sequences in the sample, 65% to 80% are singletons; the top ten hold around 4%. Sequencing was done on a sample of sorted CD4+, CD8+, or CD8+CD57+ T cells (not recorded which) from PBMCs. Source of these receptors: a human donor in good health, serving as a control.

This clonotype was counted many times. The chain recombines TRBV29-1 with TRBJ2-7, with D unresolved. Germline lookup yields CDR1 SQVTM and CDR2 ANQGSEA. Trimming removed 7 bases at V and 0 bases at J, with 10 bases between. There are 12 residues in the CDR3. The chain's CDR3 is CSATQSSYEQYF. The CDR3 DNA is TGCAGCGCCACCCAGAGCTCCTACGAGCAGTACTTC.

This clonotype was detected ten times or more. The genes are TRBV18 and TRBJ1-1; possible D gene TRBD1, 6 bases. The CDR3 is 12 residues long. Trimming pared 3 bases from V and 7 bases from J, leaving 9 bases between. The V gene's germline CDR1 is KGHSH and CDR2 LQKENI. CDR3 sequence reads: CASSPDRFEAFF. CDR3 DNA: TGTGCCAGCTCACCGGACAGATTTGAAGCTTTCTTT.